Listed here are 22 T cell receptor beta chains from one sample, sequenced in a study of molecular identifiers for immune sequencing clone quantification. TCRdb re-derived calls from the PCR reads in MiXCR, one entry per CDR3 protein. The table includes approximately 500,000 distinct CDR3 sequences, about 22% detected once. Material for sequencing was naive CD8+ T cells from blood, with Jurkat cell RNA spiked in. The sample's subset: FACS-sorted CD8+CD4-CCR7+CD45RA+ naive T cells. The receptor source for this set is a human donor in good health. Some libraries in this study had Jurkat cell RNA spiked in.

At least ten counts were recorded for this clonotype. The CDR3 loop reads CASSLTGNSYEQYF. The CDR3 region has the DNA TGTGCCAGTAGCTTAACAGGAAACTCCTACGAGCAGTACTTC. The V and J genes are TRBV19 and TRBJ2-7; perhaps TRBD1 as D (5 bases). The CDR3 is 14 amino acids. CDR1 is LNHDA and CDR2 is SQIVND in the germline V gene (reference sequence). V lost 6 bases to trimming and J lost 0 bases, with 12 bases between them.

This clonotype was found many times. The V and J genes are TRBV28 and TRBJ1-5, with 7 nucleotides matching TRBD1. This CDR3 contains 16 residues. With V trimmed by 3 bases and J by 2 bases, 7 bases remained unmatched. Germline loops: CDR1 MDHEN, CDR2 SYDVKM. The CDR3 reads CASSLSTGIGNQPQHF. In nucleotides, the CDR3 is TGTGCCAGCAGTTTGTCGACAGGGATTGGCAATCAGCCCCAGCATTTT.

This chain joins TRBV12-3 or TRBV12-4 and TRBJ1-5; D ambiguous. Trimming cost V 6 bases and J 0 bases, with 12 bases left between them. The CDR3 has 15 amino acids. CDR3 protein: CASSYDILSNQPQHF. DNA of the CDR3: TGTGCCAGCAGCTATGACATACTTAGCAATCAGCCCCAGCATTTT.

This clonotype was seen a few times. The chain has TRBV19 and TRBJ2-3; D tentatively reads TRBD1 or TRBD2 (5 bases each). CDR1 and CDR2 (germline): LNHDA, SQIVND (reference sequence). CDR3 length: 16 amino acids. Trimming shortened V by 4 bases and J by 5 bases, and 19 bases separated the two germline ends. The CDR3 protein is CASSTRPGTWGDTQYF. For the CDR3, the DNA is TGTGCCAGTAGTACTCGCCCTGGGACCTGGGGAGATACGCAGTATTTT.

Note on this clonotype: A read error may be the cause here, since a much bigger clone is one base away. This chain connects TRBV4-3 to TRBJ2-1, with TRBD2 as a possible D gene (5 bases). CDR3 size: 15 residues. V was trimmed by 1 base and J by 2 bases, leaving 9 bases between them. Germline assignment: CDR1 LGHNA and CDR2 YSLEER. The CDR3 coding sequence is TGCGCCAGCAGCCAAGCACGGGGTACCTACAATGAGCAGTTCTTC. Encoded protein: CASSQARGTYNEQFF.

There are a few counts of this clonotype. This rearrangement joins TRBV7-6 to TRBJ1-1; D may be TRBD1 (5 bases). This CDR3 has 16 amino acids. V shed 5 bases and J shed 1 base, with 17 bases lying between them. Germline values: CDR1 SGHVS, CDR2 FNYEAQ. DNA for the CDR3: TGTGCCAGCAGCCTTAACCTAGGGGCTTCGAACACTGAAGCTTTCTTT. Amino acids: CASSLNLGASNTEAFF.

This clonotype was counted a few times. This chain connects TRBV6-6 to TRBJ2-3; TRBD1 matches 8 bases. CDR3 size: 16 residues. V trimming: 6 bases; J trimming: 3 bases; junction bases outside the gene matches: 11. CDR1 is MNHNY and CDR2 is SVGAGI in the germline V gene (reference sequence). CDR3 amino acids: CASSLANTGGTDTQYF. The DNA of the CDR3 is TGTGCCAGCAGCTTGGCCAACACAGGGGGAACAGATACGCAGTATTTT.

This clonotype has just a few counts. CDR3 sequence: CASSSLPGPHLGGEQFF. CDR3 DNA sequence: TGTGCCAGCAGCTCCCTCCCTGGGCCGCACCTAGGGGGTGAGCAGTTCTTC. The gene calls are TRBV7-8 and TRBJ2-1, with D perhaps TRBD1 (6 bases). V lost 4 bases to trimming and J lost 9 bases, with 25 bases between them. The CDR3 is 17 amino acids. The germline gives CDR1 SGHVS, CDR2 FQNEAQ.

This clonotype was observed many times. The chain uses TRBV4-1 and TRBJ2-7; TRBD1 matches at 11 bases. J was trimmed by 7 bases and V by 1 base; bases with no gene match: 6. The CDR3 spans 15 residues. The germline gives CDR1 MGHRA, CDR2 YSYEKL. CDR3 in amino acids: CASSQGTGGMGEQYF. In DNA form, the CDR3 reads TGCGCCAGCAGCCAAGGGACAGGGGGCATGGGGGAGCAGTACTTC.

This clonotype was seen repeatedly, ten times or more. The chain employs TRBV20-1 and TRBJ1-5; unclear D gene. Germline V CDR1 and CDR2: DFQATT, SNEGSKA (reference sequence). V lost 0 bases and J 3 bases, leaving 18 bases between the germline ends. There are 17 residues in the CDR3. CDR3 protein: CSARDWPAADVNQPQHF. In DNA form, the CDR3 reads TGCAGTGCTAGAGATTGGCCAGCGGCTGATGTCAATCAGCCCCAGCATTTT.

This clonotype showed up just once. Possible read error: a much larger clone is one base away. The rearrangement joins TRBV4-3 to TRBJ2-7, with a weak D call TRBD2 (6 bases). CDR1 and CDR2 from the germline V gene are LGHNA and YSLEER. The CDR3 runs 15 residues. The CDR3 DNA sequence: TGCGCCAGCAGCCAAGATCCGGGGGTCGGCTACGTGCAGTACTTC. Its protein is CASSQDPGVGYVQYF.

The chain uses TRBV10-2 and TRBJ1-5; 7 bases match TRBD1. Per germline, CDR1 WSHSY and CDR2 SAAADI. The CDR3 contains 13 residues. V lost 10 bases, J lost 3 bases, and 6 bases stayed unmatched. This CDR3 reads CATLDRSNQPQHF. CDR3 DNA sequence: TGCGCCACCTTGGACAGGTCCAATCAGCCCCAGCATTTT.

This clonotype was detected only once. This may stem from a read error, because a much larger clone lies one nucleotide away. The V call is TRBV24-1, the J call TRBJ2-2; 9 nucleotides match TRBD2. Germline CDR1 KGHDR, CDR2 SFDVKD. This CDR3 region has 16 residues. The CDR3 loop is CAASEKTGLAAGELFF. Written as DNA, the CDR3 is TGTGCCGCCAGCGAAAAAACGGGACTAGCAGCCGGGGAGCTGTTTTTT.

Concerning this clonotype itself: Since a much larger clone is just one base distant, this may be a read error. The chain uses TRBV5-6 and TRBJ1-1, with D possibly TRBD1 on 6 matching bases. Germline values: CDR1 SGHDT, CDR2 YYEEEE. The CDR3 length is 18 residues. CDR3 nucleotides: TGTGCCTGCAGCTCACCTCTAATACAGGGTTCCCCGGGAACTGAAGCTTTCTTT. This gives the protein CACSSPLIQGSPGTEAFF.

Concerning this clonotype itself: This may arise from a read error, as a much more abundant clone is one base away. The V and J genes are TRBV7-9 and TRBJ2-7; a possible D gene is TRBD2 (5 bases). The CDR3 is 14 residues long. CDR1 and CDR2 (germline): SEHNR, FQNEAQ (reference sequence). CDR3 sequence reads: CTSSFELDRYEQYF. CDR3 nucleotides: TGTACCAGCAGCTTCGAACTAGACCGGTACGAGCAGTACTTC.

The table lists this clonotype with many counts. The J gene is TRBJ2-5, the V gene TRBV7-9; D is possibly TRBD2 (5 bases). V was cut by 3 bases and J by 1 base, with 24 bases left in between. CDR1 is SEHNR and CDR2 is FQNEAQ in the germline V gene (reference sequence). The CDR3 is 19 residues long. The CDR3 region has the DNA TGTGCCAGCAGCTTTTTCGAGTTGGCCGACGACTATCTCCAAGAGACCCAGTACTTC. This translates into CASSFFELADDYLQETQYF.

This clonotype has ten or more counts. The gene calls are TRBV6-2 or TRBV6-3 and TRBJ1-1; the D is unclear. V was shortened by 0 bases and J by 4 bases, with 9 bases between the two germline ends. From germline, CDR1 is MNHEY and CDR2 SVGEGT. The CDR3 extends over 14 amino acids. In nucleotides, the CDR3 is TGTGCCAGCAGTTACTCGGCTCGGGGCACTGAAGCTTTCTTT. Its protein product is CASSYSARGTEAFF.

This clonotype came up many times. The chain combines TRBV14 with TRBJ2-1; 9 bases map to TRBD2. This CDR3 has 16 amino acids. Germline CDR1 and CDR2: SGHDN and FVKESK. The ends lost 2 bases at V and 5 bases at J; junction bases unmatched: 7. CDR3 sequence: CASSQLLAGDDNEQFF. The CDR3 DNA follows: TGTGCCAGCAGCCAACTATTAGCGGGGGATGACAATGAGCAGTTCTTC.

This clonotype has more than one count but fewer than ten. The CDR3 is CASSETAQAGDTQYF. In DNA, the CDR3 is TGTGCCAGCAGTGAAACGGCCCAGGCGGGAGATACGCAGTATTTT. V gene TRBV2 combines with J gene TRBJ2-3; TRBD2 is a possible D gene (5 bases). CDR1 and CDR2 from the germline V gene are SNHLY and FYNNEI. This CDR3 is built from 15 residues. V was pared by 2 bases and J by 5 bases, with 14 bases between. The full variable domain, completed using reference TRBV2 and TRBJ2-3, is EPEVTQTPSHQVTQMGQEVILRCVPISNHLYFYWYRQILGQKVEFLVSFYNNEISEKSEIFDDQFSVERPDGSNFTLKIRSTKLEDSAMYFCASSETAQAGDTQYFGPGTRLTVL.

This clonotype was seen many times. The rearrangement joins TRBV29-1 to TRBJ2-7, with a weak D call TRBD2 (6 bases). V shed 1 base and J shed 6 bases, with 13 bases lying between them. This CDR3 spans 13 amino acids. Germline lookup yields CDR1 SQVTM and CDR2 ANQGSEA. The CDR3 sequence: CSVEVRGSGEQYF. CDR3 nucleotides: TGCAGCGTTGAAGTTCGGGGTAGCGGCGAGCAGTACTTC.

This clonotype has just a few counts. The rearrangement uses TRBV6-5 and TRBJ2-1; either TRBD1 or TRBD2 may supply D (6 bases each). This CDR3 is 19 amino acids long. Looked up from germline, CDR1 is MNHEY and CDR2 is SVGAGI. V was pared by 7 bases and J by 1 base, with 26 bases between. The CDR3: CASIIKRAGAARSYNEQFF. Written as DNA, the CDR3 is TGTGCCAGCATCATCAAGCGGGCAGGGGCCGCGCGTTCCTACAATGAGCAGTTCTTC.

The chain joins TRBV7-9 to TRBJ2-7, with 8 bases fitting TRBD1. The CDR3 is made up of 15 amino acids. With V trimmed by 3 bases and J by 3 bases, 7 bases remained unmatched. Germline loops: CDR1 SEHNR, CDR2 FQNEAQ (reference sequence). The CDR3 nucleotides read TGTGCCAGCAGCTTTAGCCAGGGGGCGCACTACGAGCAGTACTTC. This codes for CASSFSQGAHYEQYF.